This TCR beta chain was recorded in a study of blood T cell repertoires in COVID-19. Study in general: Nucleic acid was either cDNA or gDNA, and it came from T cells, B-cell-depleted T cells, or PBMCs.

V lost 7 bases, J lost 0 bases, and 12 bases lay in between. Germline CDR1 ENHRY, CDR2 SYGVKD. This CDR3 is 14 amino acids long. Sequencing used immunoSEQ multiplex PCR; TCRdb keeps in-frame clones, though not all of them. The table has some 490,000 clones, approximately 85% seen once. This clone was picked up a small number of times. The chain links TRBV10-3 to TRBJ1-1; D uncertain. Source material: peripheral blood. The clonotype was recovered from a human donor in a cohort sampled during active COVID-19. CDR3 residues: CAIKAGELNTEAFF. CDR3 bases: TGTGCCATCAAGGCGGGAGAGTTGAACACTGAAGCTTTCTTT.